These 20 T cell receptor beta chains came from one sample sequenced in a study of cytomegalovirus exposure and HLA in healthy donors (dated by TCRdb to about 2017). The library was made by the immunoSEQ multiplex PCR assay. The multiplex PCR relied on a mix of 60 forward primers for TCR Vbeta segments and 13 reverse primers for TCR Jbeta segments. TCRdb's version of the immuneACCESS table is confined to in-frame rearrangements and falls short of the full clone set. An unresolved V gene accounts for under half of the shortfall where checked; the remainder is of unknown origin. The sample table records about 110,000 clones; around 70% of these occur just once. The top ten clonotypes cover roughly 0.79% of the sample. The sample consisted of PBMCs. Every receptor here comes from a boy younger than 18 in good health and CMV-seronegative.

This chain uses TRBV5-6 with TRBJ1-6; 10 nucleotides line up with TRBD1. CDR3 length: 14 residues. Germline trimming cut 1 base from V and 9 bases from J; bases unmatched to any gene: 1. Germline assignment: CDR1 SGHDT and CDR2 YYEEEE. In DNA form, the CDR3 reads TGTGCCAGCAGCTTGAGACAGGGGGCTTCACCCCTCCACTTT. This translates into CASSLRQGASPLHF.

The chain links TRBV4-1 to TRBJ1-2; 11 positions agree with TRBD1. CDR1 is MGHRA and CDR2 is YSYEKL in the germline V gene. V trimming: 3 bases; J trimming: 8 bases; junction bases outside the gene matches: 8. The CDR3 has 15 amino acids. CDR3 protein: CASSHGQGAGLGYTF. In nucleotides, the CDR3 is TGCGCCAGCAGCCACGGACAGGGGGCTGGCTTGGGCTACACCTTC.

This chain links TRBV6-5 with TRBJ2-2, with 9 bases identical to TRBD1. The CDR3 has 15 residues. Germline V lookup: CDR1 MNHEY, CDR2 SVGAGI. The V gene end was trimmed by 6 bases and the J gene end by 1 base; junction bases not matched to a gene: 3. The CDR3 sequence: CASSGGQGNTGELFF. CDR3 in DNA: TGTGCCAGCAGCGGGGGACAGGGGAACACCGGGGAGCTGTTTTTT.

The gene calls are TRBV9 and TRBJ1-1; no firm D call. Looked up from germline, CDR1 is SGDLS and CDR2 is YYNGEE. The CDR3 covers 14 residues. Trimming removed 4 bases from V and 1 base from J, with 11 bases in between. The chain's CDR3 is CASSPTPGNTEAFF. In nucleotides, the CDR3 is TGTGCCAGCAGCCCCACTCCCGGGAACACTGAAGCTTTCTTT.

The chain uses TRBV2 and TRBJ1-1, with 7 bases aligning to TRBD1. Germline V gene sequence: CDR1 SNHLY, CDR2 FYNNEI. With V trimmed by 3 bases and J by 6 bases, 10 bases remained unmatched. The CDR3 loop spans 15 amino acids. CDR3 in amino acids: CASSDIRGRGAEAFF. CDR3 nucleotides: TGTGCCAGCAGTGATATAAGGGGGCGCGGGGCTGAAGCTTTCTTT.

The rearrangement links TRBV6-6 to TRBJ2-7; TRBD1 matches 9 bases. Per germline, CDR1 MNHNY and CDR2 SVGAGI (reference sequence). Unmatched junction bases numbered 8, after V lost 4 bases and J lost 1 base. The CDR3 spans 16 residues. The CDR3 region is CASSSTGTGNSYEQYF. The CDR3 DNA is TGTGCCAGCAGTTCAACCGGGACAGGGAATTCCTACGAGCAGTACTTC.

The chain's CDR3 is CASGRGAPNEQFF. CDR3 DNA sequence: TGTGCCAGCGGCCGGGGGGCCCCCAATGAGCAGTTCTTC. This chain joins TRBV28 and TRBJ2-1; D may be TRBD2 (7 bases). V dropped 8 bases and J dropped 6 bases, with 14 bases sitting between them. This CDR3 has 13 residues. Germline CDR1 is MDHEN and CDR2 is SYDVKM. Based on the CDR3 plus reference TRBV28 and TRBJ2-1, the full variable domain is DVKVTQSSRYLVKRTGEKVFLECVQDMDHENMFWYRQDPGLGLRLIYFSYDVKMKEKGDIPEGYSVSREKKERFSLILESASTNQTSMYLCASGRGAPNEQFFGPGTRLTVL.

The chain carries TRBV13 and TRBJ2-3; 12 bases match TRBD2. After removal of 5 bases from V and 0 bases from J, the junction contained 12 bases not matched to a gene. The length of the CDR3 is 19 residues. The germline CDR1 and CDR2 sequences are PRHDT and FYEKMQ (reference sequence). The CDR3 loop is CASSTLAGGPYTSTDTQYF. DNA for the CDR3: TGTGCCAGCAGCACGCTAGCGGGGGGGCCTTATACGAGCACAGATACGCAGTATTTT.

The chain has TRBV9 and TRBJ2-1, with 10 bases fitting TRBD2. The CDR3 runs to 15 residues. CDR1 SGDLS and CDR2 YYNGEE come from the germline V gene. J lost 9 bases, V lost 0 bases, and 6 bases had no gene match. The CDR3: CASSVGASGGGEQFF. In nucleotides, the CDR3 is TGTGCCAGCAGCGTAGGAGCTAGCGGGGGTGGTGAGCAGTTCTTC. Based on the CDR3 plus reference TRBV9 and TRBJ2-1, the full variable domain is DSGVTQTPKHLITATGQRVTLRCSPRSGDLSVYWYQQSLDQGLQFLIQYYNGEERAKGNILERFSAQQFPDLHSELNLSSLELGDSALYFCASSVGASGGGEQFFGPGTRLTVL.

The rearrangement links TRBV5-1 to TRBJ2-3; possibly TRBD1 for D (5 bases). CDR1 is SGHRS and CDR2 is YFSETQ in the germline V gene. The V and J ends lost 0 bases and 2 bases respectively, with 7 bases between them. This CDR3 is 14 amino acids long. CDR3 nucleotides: TGCGCCAGCAGCTTGGGGACATACACAGATACGCAGTATTTT. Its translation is CASSLGTYTDTQYF.

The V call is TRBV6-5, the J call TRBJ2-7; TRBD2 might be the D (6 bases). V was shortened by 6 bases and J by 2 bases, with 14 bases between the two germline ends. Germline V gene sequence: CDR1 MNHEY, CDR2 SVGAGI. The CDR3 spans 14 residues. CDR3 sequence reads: CASSRRDFPYEQYF. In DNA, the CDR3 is TGTGCCAGCAGCCGCCGGGACTTTCCCTACGAGCAGTACTTC.

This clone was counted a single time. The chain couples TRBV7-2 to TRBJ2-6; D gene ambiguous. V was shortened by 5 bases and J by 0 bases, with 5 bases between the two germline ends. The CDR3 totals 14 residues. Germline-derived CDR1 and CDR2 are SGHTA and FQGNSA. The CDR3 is CASSRVSGANVLTF. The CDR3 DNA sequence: TGTGCCAGCAGCCGAGTCTCTGGGGCCAACGTCCTGACTTTC.

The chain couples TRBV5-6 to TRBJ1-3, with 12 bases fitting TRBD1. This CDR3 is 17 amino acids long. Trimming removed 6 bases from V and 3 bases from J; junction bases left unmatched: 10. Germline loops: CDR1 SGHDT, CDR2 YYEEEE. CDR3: CASNKRDRGPLGNTIYF. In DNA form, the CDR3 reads TGTGCCAGCAACAAGCGGGACAGGGGGCCGCTTGGAAACACCATATATTTT.

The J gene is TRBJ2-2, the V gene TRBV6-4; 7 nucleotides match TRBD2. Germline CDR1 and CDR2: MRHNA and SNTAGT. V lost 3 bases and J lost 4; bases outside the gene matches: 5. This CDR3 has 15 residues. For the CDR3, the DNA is TGTGCCAGCAGTGAAGCCGGGGAGGGCACCGGGGAGCTGTTTTTT. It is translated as CASSEAGEGTGELFF.

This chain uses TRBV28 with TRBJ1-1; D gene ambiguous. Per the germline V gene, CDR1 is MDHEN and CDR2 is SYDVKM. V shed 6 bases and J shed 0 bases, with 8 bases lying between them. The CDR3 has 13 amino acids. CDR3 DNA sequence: TGTGCCAGCAGAATTTTTATGAACACTGAAGCTTTCTTT. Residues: CASRIFMNTEAFF.

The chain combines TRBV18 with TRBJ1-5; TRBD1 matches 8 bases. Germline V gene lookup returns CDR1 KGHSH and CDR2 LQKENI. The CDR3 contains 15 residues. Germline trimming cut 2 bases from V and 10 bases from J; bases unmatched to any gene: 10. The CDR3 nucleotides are TGTGCCAGCTCACCAGGGACAGGTGCGGTTTCACCCCAGCATTTT. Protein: CASSPGTGAVSPQHF. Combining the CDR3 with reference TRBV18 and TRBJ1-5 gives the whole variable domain NAGVMQNPRHLVRRRGQEARLRCSPMKGHSHVYWYRQLPEEGLKFMVYLQKENIIDESGMPKERFSAEFPKEGPSILRIQQVVRGDSAAYFCASSPGTGAVSPQHFGDGTRLSIL.

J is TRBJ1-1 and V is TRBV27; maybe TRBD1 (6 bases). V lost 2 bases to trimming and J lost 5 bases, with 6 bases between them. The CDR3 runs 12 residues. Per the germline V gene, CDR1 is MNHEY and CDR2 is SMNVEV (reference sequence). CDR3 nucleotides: TGTGCCAGCAGTTTAAGGGGGACTGAAGCTTTCTTT. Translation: CASSLRGTEAFF.

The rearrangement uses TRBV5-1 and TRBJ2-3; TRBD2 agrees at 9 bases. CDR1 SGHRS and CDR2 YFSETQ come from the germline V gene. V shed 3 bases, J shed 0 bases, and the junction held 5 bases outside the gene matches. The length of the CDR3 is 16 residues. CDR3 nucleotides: TGCGCCAGCAGCTATCTAGCGGGGCCCAGCACAGATACGCAGTATTTT. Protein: CASSYLAGPSTDTQYF.

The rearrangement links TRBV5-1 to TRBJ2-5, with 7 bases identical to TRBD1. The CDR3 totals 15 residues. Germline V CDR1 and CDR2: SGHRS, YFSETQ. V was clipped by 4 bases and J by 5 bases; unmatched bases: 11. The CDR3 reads CASSRIGTDRETQYF. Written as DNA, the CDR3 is TGCGCCAGCAGCCGCATCGGGACAGACAGGGAGACCCAGTACTTC. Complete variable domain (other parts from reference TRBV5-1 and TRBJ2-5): KAGVTQTPRYLIKTRGQQVTLSCSPISGHRSVSWYQQTPGQGLQFLFEYFSETQRNKGNFPGRFSGRQFSNSRSEMNVSTLELGDSALYLCASSRIGTDRETQYFGPGTRLLVL.

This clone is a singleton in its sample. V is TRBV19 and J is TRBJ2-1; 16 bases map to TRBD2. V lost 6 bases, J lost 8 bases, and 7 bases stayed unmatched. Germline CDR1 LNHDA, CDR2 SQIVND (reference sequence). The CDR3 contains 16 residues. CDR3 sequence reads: CASSPGTSGGGDEQFF. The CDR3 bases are TGTGCCAGTAGCCCCGGGACTAGCGGGGGGGGAGATGAGCAGTTCTTC.